These 15 T cell receptor beta chains originate from one sample sequenced in a study of blood T cell repertoires in COVID-19. This table comes from immunoSEQ multiplex PCR, and its TCRdb copy is limited to in-frame clones, with some not included. The sample has under 200,000 clones, about 88% seen once. The sample consisted of peripheral blood. These receptor sequences come from a man aged 50 or older who had recovered from COVID-19.

The V call is TRBV5-4, the J call TRBJ1-5, with D perhaps TRBD1 (6 bases). This CDR3 comprises 13 residues. In germline, CDR1 is SGHNT, CDR2 YYREEE (reference sequence). The germline V and J ends were trimmed by 5 bases and 3 bases, with 9 bases remaining between them. This CDR3 is CASRTGPNQPQHF. DNA for the CDR3: TGTGCCAGCAGGACAGGACCCAATCAGCCCCAGCATTTT.

This clone was observed once. This rearrangement joins TRBV6-5 to TRBJ2-3; a weak D match, TRBD1 (5 bases). Germline V CDR1 and CDR2: MNHEY, SVGAGI. The CDR3 sequence is 15 residues long. V was cut by 7 bases and J by 2 bases, with 16 bases left in between. The CDR3 coding sequence is TGTGCCAGCACCGCGCCTCAGGGTTACACAGATACGCAGTATTTT. This translates into CASTAPQGYTDTQYF.

To note about this clone: A junction boundary mismatches the germline segment, possibly from a read error. This sequence joins TRBV5-1 and TRBJ2-2; TRBD2 aligns across 8 bases. The CDR3 consists of 14 residues. The germline CDR1 and CDR2 sequences are SGHRS and YFSETQ. CDR3 sequence: CARRRGGYTGELFF. CDR3 coding DNA: TGCGCCCGCAGACGGGGGGGATACACCGGGGAGCTGTTTTTT.

This chain connects TRBV28 to TRBJ2-7; possible D gene TRBD2, 5 bases. CDR1 and CDR2 (germline): MDHEN, SYDVKM. This CDR3 region has 14 residues. V was pared by 7 bases and J by 7 bases, with 20 bases between. The CDR3 is CASTLDAARGEQYF. The CDR3 nucleotides read TGTGCCAGCACCCTGGACGCCGCCCGGGGTGAGCAGTACTTC.

The V gene is TRBV11-2, the J gene TRBJ2-5, with 7 bases that match TRBD1. The V gene's germline CDR1 is SGHAT and CDR2 FQNNGV. This CDR3 is built from 15 residues. J gave up 7 bases and V 5 bases, and 13 bases lay outside the gene matches. The CDR3 region is CASSPADRSLRTQYF. The CDR3 region has the DNA TGTGCCAGCAGCCCGGCGGACAGGTCTTTGAGGACCCAGTACTTC.

This chain uses TRBV5-1 with TRBJ1-1, with a weak D call TRBD1 (5 bases). Germline CDR1 SGHRS, CDR2 YFSETQ. CDR3 length equals 12 residues. V lost 2 bases and J lost 7, with 9 bases in between. CDR3 protein: CASSLDRNEAFF. The CDR3 DNA reads TGCGCCAGCAGCTTAGACAGAAATGAAGCTTTCTTT. The entire variable domain, with the rest obtained from reference TRBV5-1 and TRBJ1-1, is as follows: KAGVTQTPRYLIKTRGQQVTLSCSPISGHRSVSWYQQTPGQGLQFLFEYFSETQRNKGNFPGRFSGRQFSNSRSEMNVSTLELGDSALYLCASSLDRNEAFFGQGTRLTVV.

The rearrangement uses TRBV19 and TRBJ2-5, with 7 bases that match TRBD1. This CDR3 is 13 amino acids long. The germline V gene has CDR1 LNHDA and CDR2 SQIVND (reference sequence). V was clipped by 4 bases and J by 2 bases; unmatched bases: 1. CDR3 residues: CASSRDRQETQYF. The CDR3 DNA sequence: TGTGCCAGTAGTAGGGACAGACAAGAGACCCAGTACTTC. Full variable domain (rest looked up from reference TRBV19 and TRBJ2-5): DGGITQSPKYLFRKEGQNVTLSCEQNLNHDAMYWYRQDPGQGLRLIYYSQIVNDFQKGDIAEGYSVSREKKESFPLTVTSAQKNPTAFYLCASSRDRQETQYFGPGTRLLVL.

CDR3 sequence reads: CASSRRLTGTDTQYF. In DNA, the CDR3 is TGTGCCAGCAGCCGTAGACTAACCGGCACAGATACGCAGTATTTT. V usage is TRBV5-6 and J usage is TRBJ2-3; TRBD2 might be the D (5 bases). Trimming removed 4 bases at V and 1 base at J, with 13 bases between. Germline V lookup: CDR1 SGHDT, CDR2 YYEEEE. The CDR3 consists of 15 residues. Full variable domain (rest looked up from reference TRBV5-6 and TRBJ2-3): DAGVTQSPTHLIKTRGQQVTLRCSPKSGHDTVSWYQQALGQGPQFIFQYYEEEERQRGNFPDRFSGHQFPNYSSELNVNALLLGDSALYLCASSRRLTGTDTQYFGPGTRLTVL.

The chain uses TRBV7-9 and TRBJ1-1; TRBD1 matches 12 bases. The CDR3 totals 16 residues. J lost 2 bases, V lost 5 bases, and 6 bases had no gene match. Germline V gives CDR1 SEHNR, CDR2 FQNEAQ (reference sequence). The CDR3 spells CASSTRDRGLNTEAFF. The CDR3 nucleotides read TGTGCCAGCAGCACCCGGGACAGGGGGCTTAACACTGAAGCTTTCTTT.

This clone was detected only once. V usage is TRBV7-2 and J usage is TRBJ1-6; TRBD1 is a possible D gene (6 bases). In germline, CDR1 is SGHTA, CDR2 FQGNSA. V was cut by 2 bases and J by 7 bases, with 24 bases left in between. The CDR3 is 19 amino acids. CDR3 region: CASSLFAGEGDVGNSPLHF. The CDR3 nucleotides read TGTGCCAGCAGCTTATTTGCAGGGGAGGGAGACGTTGGAAATTCACCCCTCCACTTT.

The V gene is TRBV5-5, the J gene TRBJ2-7, with D tentatively TRBD2 (7 bases). Deletions cut 4 bases from V and 7 bases from J, with 18 bases between. Germline CDR1 SGHKS, CDR2 YYEKEE (reference sequence). This CDR3 comprises 14 residues. The CDR3 sequence is CASSPPTGGGEQYF. As DNA, the CDR3 is TGTGCCAGCAGCCCCCCAACGGGGGGCGGTGAGCAGTACTTC.

The J gene is TRBJ1-5, the V gene TRBV7-9, with D perhaps TRBD1 (5 bases). CDR1 is SEHNR, CDR2 FQNEAQ, per germline (reference sequence). CDR3 length: 16 amino acids. Deletions cut 5 bases from V and 4 bases from J, with 18 bases between. The CDR3 DNA reads TGTGCCAGCAGCCCCTCATGGGGGGTCGGAAATCAGCCCCAGCATTTT. It is translated as CASSPSWGVGNQPQHF. Full variable domain (missing parts from reference TRBV7-9 and TRBJ1-5): DTGVSQNPRHKITKRGQNVTFRCDPISEHNRLYWYRQTLGQGPEFLTYFQNEAQLEKSRLLSDRFSAERPKGSFSTLEIQRTEQGDSAMYLCASSPSWGVGNQPQHFGDGTRLSIL.

V and J are TRBV19 and TRBJ1-2; 8 nucleotides match TRBD1. V trimming: 4 bases; J trimming: 7 bases; junction bases outside the gene matches: 11. The CDR3 is 15 amino acids. Per germline, CDR1 LNHDA and CDR2 SQIVND (reference sequence). The CDR3: CASSSPGQAHSGYTF. CDR3 sequence (DNA): TGTGCCAGTAGTAGTCCGGGACAGGCACATAGTGGCTACACCTTC. The whole variable domain, remainder taken from reference TRBV19 and TRBJ1-2, is DGGITQSPKYLFRKEGQNVTLSCEQNLNHDAMYWYRQDPGQGLRLIYYSQIVNDFQKGDIAEGYSVSREKKESFPLTVTSAQKNPTAFYLCASSSPGQAHSGYTFGSGTRLTVV.

V and J are TRBV6-1 and TRBJ2-3; D call uncertain. Per germline, CDR1 MNHNS and CDR2 SASEGT. V was pared by 3 bases and J by 2 bases, with 15 bases between. The CDR3 has 16 residues. The CDR3 DNA reads as TGTGCCAGCAGTGACTACGGCGGAGTCTACACAGATACGCAGTATTTT. Translation: CASSDYGGVYTDTQYF.

The rearrangement links TRBV2 to TRBJ1-5; possible D gene TRBD1, 5 bases. The CDR3 contains 16 residues. V lost 5 bases and J lost 1, with 15 bases in between. Looked up from germline, CDR1 is SNHLY and CDR2 is FYNNEI. The CDR3 is CASSPQGGSSNQPQHF. The CDR3, as DNA: TGTGCCAGCAGTCCGCAGGGAGGTTCGAGCAATCAGCCCCAGCATTTT.